The 12 T cell receptor beta chains below come from one sample, sequenced in a study of blood T cell repertoires in COVID-19. TCRdb keeps only in-frame clones here, not all; method: immunoSEQ multiplex PCR. The data show approximately 130,000 clones, 85% seen once. The sequenced sample was peripheral blood. These receptor sequences come from a human donor in a cohort sampled during active COVID-19.

The V gene is TRBV7-8, the J gene TRBJ1-1; 12 bases map to TRBD1. The germline CDR1 and CDR2 sequences are SGHVS and FQNEAQ. V lost 5 bases to trimming and J lost 3 bases; unmatched junction nucleotides: 16. The length of the CDR3 is 19 residues. The CDR3 sequence: CASSRGHPGQGAGDTEAFF. Here the CDR3 DNA reads TGTGCCAGCAGCCGAGGTCACCCGGGACAGGGGGCAGGGGACACTGAAGCTTTCTTT.

The CDR3: CASSRTGQRANYGYTF. In DNA, the CDR3 is TGTGCCAGCAGCCGCACCGGACAGAGAGCTAACTATGGCTACACCTTC. The V call is TRBV7-2, the J call TRBJ1-2, with D possibly TRBD1 on 6 matching bases. The CDR3 spans 16 residues. Trimming took off 5 bases at V and 0 bases at J, with 16 bases between the two ends. Germline values: CDR1 SGHTA, CDR2 FQGNSA.

This chain links TRBV28 with TRBJ1-3, with 9 positions matching TRBD1. The CDR3 extends over 15 amino acids. The germline gives CDR1 MDHEN, CDR2 SYDVKM. After removal of 4 bases from V and 9 bases from J, the junction contained 10 bases not matched to a gene. This CDR3 reads CASSSSSQGAGTIYF. The CDR3 region has the DNA TGTGCCAGCAGTTCATCCTCACAGGGGGCAGGCACCATATATTTT.

This clone showed up just a few times. The rearrangement joins TRBV29-1 to TRBJ2-1; 7 nucleotides line up with TRBD2. This CDR3 is built from 13 residues. Germline CDR1 SQVTM, CDR2 ANQGSEA. With V trimmed by 6 bases and J by 5 bases, 7 bases remained unmatched. CDR3 sequence (DNA): TGCAGCGTCACTAGCGCTTGGGACAATGAGCAGTTCTTC. Protein product: CSVTSAWDNEQFF.

This rearrangement joins TRBV30 to TRBJ2-1, with TRBD1 identical over 9 bases. The germline gives CDR1 GTSNPN, CDR2 SVGIG (reference sequence). The CDR3 has 14 amino acids. J lost 8 bases, V lost 0 bases, and 5 bases had no gene match. In DNA, the CDR3 is TGTGCCTGGAGTGTGCGGACAGGGGCTGATGAGCAGTTCTTC. This encodes CAWSVRTGADEQFF.

This clone was observed a single time. The chain joins TRBV7-8 to TRBJ2-3; 11 nucleotides line up with TRBD2. The V gene's germline CDR1 is SGHVS and CDR2 FQNEAQ. Unmatched junction bases numbered 2, after V lost 1 base and J lost 2 bases. This CDR3 spans 16 amino acids. The CDR3 DNA reads as TGTGCCAGCAGCTTAGTAGCGGGGGGGTTCACAGATACGCAGTATTTT. This codes for CASSLVAGGFTDTQYF. Complete variable domain (other parts from reference TRBV7-8 and TRBJ2-3): GAGVSQSPRYKVAKRGQDVALRCDPISGHVSLFWYQQALGQGPEFLTYFQNEAQLDKSGLPSDRFFAERPEGSVSTLKIQRTQQEDSAVYLCASSLVAGGFTDTQYFGPGTRLTVL.

V and J are TRBV7-6 and TRBJ1-5; a possible D gene is TRBD1 (6 bases). V was shortened by 5 bases and J by 5 bases, with 10 bases between the two germline ends. The CDR3 spans 13 residues. Germline V gene sequence: CDR1 SGHVS, CDR2 FNYEAQ. The CDR3 DNA sequence: TGTGCCAGCAGCACCCACAGGGATCAGCCCCAGCATTTT. It is translated as CASSTHRDQPQHF.

The chain links TRBV19 to TRBJ2-7, with TRBD1 matching over 9 bases. Trimming cost V 5 bases and J 6 bases; bases outside gene matches: 8. Germline V lookup: CDR1 LNHDA, CDR2 SQIVND (reference sequence). This CDR3 contains 14 residues. The CDR3: CASSHRGQGSEQYV. CDR3 DNA: TGTGCCAGTAGTCACCGAGGACAGGGGAGCGAGCAGTACGTC.

The CDR3 loop reads CASSPDRVGGYTF. The CDR3, as DNA: TGTGCCAGCAGTCCGGACAGGGTTGGTGGCTACACCTTC. V gene TRBV6-2 or TRBV6-3 combines with J gene TRBJ1-2; 8 nucleotides line up with TRBD1. V shed 5 bases and J 7 bases; nucleotides not matched to a gene: 6. The CDR3 is 13 residues long. Germline CDR1 reads MNHEY; CDR2 reads SVGEGT.

This chain links TRBV18 with TRBJ1-2; tentative D call: TRBD1 (5 bases). Germline lookup yields CDR1 KGHSH and CDR2 LQKENI. The CDR3 length is 15 residues. Between the trimmed V and J ends, which lost 3 bases and 8 bases, there was a span of 19 bases. Here the CDR3 reads CASSPRSPPQGGYTF. CDR3 nucleotide sequence: TGTGCCAGCTCACCCCGATCACCACCTCAGGGCGGCTACACCTTC. The full variable domain, with the rest looked up from reference TRBV18 and TRBJ1-2, is NAGVMQNPRHLVRRRGQEARLRCSPMKGHSHVYWYRQLPEEGLKFMVYLQKENIIDESGMPKERFSAEFPKEGPSILRIQQVVRGDSAAYFCASSPRSPPQGGYTFGSGTRLTVV.

The chain recombines TRBV19 with TRBJ2-3; 9 nucleotides agree with TRBD2. This CDR3 is built from 16 residues. CDR1 LNHDA and CDR2 SQIVND come from the germline V gene (reference sequence). V gave up 5 bases and J gave up 2 bases; unmatched junction bases: 8. The CDR3 here is CASSLQRGAVTDTQYF. In nucleotides, the CDR3 is TGTGCCAGTAGTTTACAGCGGGGGGCGGTCACAGATACGCAGTATTTT.

The chain couples TRBV7-6 to TRBJ2-3, with 8 bases lining up with TRBD1. The CDR3 is 16 amino acids. From germline, CDR1 is SGHVS and CDR2 FNYEAQ. With V trimmed by 5 bases and J by 2 bases, 9 bases remained unmatched. The CDR3 is CASSLGGTGNTDTQYF. The DNA for the CDR3 is TGTGCCAGCAGCCTCGGTGGGACAGGTAACACAGATACGCAGTATTTT.